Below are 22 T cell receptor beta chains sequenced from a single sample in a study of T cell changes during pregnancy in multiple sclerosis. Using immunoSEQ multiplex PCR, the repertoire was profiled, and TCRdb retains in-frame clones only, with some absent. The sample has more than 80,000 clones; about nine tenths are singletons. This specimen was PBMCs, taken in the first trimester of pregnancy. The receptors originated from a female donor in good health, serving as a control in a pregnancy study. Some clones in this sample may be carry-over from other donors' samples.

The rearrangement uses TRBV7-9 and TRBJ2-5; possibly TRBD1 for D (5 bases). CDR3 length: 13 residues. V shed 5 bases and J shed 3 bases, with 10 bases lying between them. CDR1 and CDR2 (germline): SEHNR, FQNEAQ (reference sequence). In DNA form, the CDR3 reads TGTGCCAGCAGCCACGACAGAAAAGAGACCCAGTACTTC. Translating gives CASSHDRKETQYF.

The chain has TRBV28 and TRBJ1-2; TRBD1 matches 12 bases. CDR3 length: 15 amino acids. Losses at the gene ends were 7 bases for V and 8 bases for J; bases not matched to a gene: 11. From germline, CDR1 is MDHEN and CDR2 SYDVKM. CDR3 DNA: TGTGCCAGCACCACACACCGGGACAGGGGGCCCGGCTACACCTTC. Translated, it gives CASTTHRDRGPGYTF.

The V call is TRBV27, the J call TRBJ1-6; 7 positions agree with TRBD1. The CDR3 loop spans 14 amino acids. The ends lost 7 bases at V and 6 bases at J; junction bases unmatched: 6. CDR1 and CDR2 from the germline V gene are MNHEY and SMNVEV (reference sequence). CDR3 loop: CASNVGTVNSPLHF. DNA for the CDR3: TGTGCCAGCAACGTCGGGACAGTTAATTCACCCCTCCACTTT.

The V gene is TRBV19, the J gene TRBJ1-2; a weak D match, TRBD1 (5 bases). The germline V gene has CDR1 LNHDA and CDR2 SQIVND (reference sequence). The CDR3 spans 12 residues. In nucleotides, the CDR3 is TGTGTGGCGGGGCTAGGAGACTATGGCTACACCTTC. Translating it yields CVAGLGDYGYTF.

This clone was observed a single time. Here the CDR3 reads CASSSTRSNEQFF. The CDR3 DNA reads TGTGCCAGCAGTTCCACCCGGAGCAATGAGCAGTTCTTC. The gene calls are TRBV7-2 and TRBJ2-1; no clear D. CDR1 is SGHTA, CDR2 FQGNSA, per germline. This CDR3 contains 13 residues. V lost 6 bases and J lost 6, with 12 bases in between.

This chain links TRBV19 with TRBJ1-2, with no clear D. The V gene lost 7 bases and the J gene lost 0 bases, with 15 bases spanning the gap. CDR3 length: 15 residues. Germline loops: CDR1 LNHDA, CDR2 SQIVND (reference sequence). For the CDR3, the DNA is TGTGCCAGTACCCCTGAAGGACTAGCTAACTATGGCTACACCTTC. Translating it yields CASTPEGLANYGYTF.

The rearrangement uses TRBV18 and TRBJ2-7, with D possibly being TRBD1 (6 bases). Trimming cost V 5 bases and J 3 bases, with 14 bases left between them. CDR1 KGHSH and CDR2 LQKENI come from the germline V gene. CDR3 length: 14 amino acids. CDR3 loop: CASSGETGDYEQYF. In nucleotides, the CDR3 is TGTGCCAGCTCAGGCGAGACAGGCGACTACGAGCAGTACTTC.

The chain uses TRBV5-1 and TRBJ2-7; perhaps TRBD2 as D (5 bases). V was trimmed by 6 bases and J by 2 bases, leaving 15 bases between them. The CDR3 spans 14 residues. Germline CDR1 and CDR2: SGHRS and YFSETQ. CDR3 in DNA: TGCGCCAGCAACTCCGGGAACACTCCCTACGAGCAGTACTTC. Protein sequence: CASNSGNTPYEQYF.

CDR3 in amino acids: CASSLAGGAGELFF. The CDR3 DNA reads TGTGCCAGCAGCTTAGCGGGAGGGGCCGGGGAGCTGTTTTTT. The chain employs TRBV7-3 and TRBJ2-2; 9 nucleotides match TRBD2. This CDR3 region has 14 residues. Per germline, CDR1 SGHTA and CDR2 FQGTGA. The J segment lost 6 bases and the V segment lost 2 bases, leaving 1 base of the junction unmatched.

CDR3 residues: CASSLGTGQGGYTF. The CDR3 DNA reads TGTGCCAGCAGTCTGGGGACAGGGCAAGGGGGCTACACCTTC. V and J are TRBV28 and TRBJ1-2; 9 nucleotides match TRBD1. The ends lost 5 bases at V and 8 bases at J; junction bases unmatched: 9. The germline CDR1 and CDR2 sequences are MDHEN and SYDVKM. The length of the CDR3 is 14 residues.

The CDR3 DNA reads as TGTGCCAGCAGCTTAGGGTTGAGTGAAAAACTGTTTTTT. It specifies CASSLGLSEKLFF. V and J are TRBV7-9 and TRBJ1-4; D ambiguous. V was clipped by 1 base and J by 7 bases, with 7 bases between them. The germline V gene has CDR1 SEHNR and CDR2 FQNEAQ (reference sequence). The CDR3 extends over 13 amino acids.

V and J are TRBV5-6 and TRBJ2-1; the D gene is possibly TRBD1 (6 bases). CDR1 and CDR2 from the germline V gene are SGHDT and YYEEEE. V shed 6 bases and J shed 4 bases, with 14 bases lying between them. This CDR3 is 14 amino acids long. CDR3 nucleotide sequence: TGTGCCAGCAACCGGGACACTCGGTACAATGAGCAGTTCTTC. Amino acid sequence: CASNRDTRYNEQFF.

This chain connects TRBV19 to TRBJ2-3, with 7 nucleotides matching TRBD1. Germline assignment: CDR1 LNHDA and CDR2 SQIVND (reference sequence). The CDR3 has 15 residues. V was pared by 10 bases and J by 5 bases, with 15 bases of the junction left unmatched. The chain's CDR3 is CATLEERGRLDTQYF. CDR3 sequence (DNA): TGTGCCACGTTAGAGGAGAGGGGGCGGCTAGATACGCAGTATTTT.

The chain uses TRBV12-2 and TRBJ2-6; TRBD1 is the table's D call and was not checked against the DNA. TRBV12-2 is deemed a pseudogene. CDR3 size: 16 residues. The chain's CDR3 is CASRLAQGSGANVLTF. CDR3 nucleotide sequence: TGTGCAAGTCGCTTAGCCCAGGGTTCTGGGGCCAACGTCCTGACTTTC.

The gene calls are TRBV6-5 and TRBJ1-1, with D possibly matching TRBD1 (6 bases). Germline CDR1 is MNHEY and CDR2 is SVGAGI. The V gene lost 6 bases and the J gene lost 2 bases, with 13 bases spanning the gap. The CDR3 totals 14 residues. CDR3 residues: CASSHLQGNTEAFF. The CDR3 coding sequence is TGTGCCAGCAGCCATCTACAGGGAAACACTGAAGCTTTCTTT.

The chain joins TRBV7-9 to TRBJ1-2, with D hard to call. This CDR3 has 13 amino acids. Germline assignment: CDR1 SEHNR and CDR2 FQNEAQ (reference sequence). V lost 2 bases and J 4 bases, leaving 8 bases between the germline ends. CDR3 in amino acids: CASSLQESYGYTF. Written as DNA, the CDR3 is TGTGCCAGCAGCTTACAGGAAAGCTATGGCTACACCTTC.

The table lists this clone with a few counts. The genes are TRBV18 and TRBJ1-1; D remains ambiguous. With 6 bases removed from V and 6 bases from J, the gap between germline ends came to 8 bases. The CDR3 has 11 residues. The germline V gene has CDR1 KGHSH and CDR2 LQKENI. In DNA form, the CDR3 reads TGTGCCAGCTCCGGTAAGTCTGAAGCTTTCTTT. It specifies CASSGKSEAFF.

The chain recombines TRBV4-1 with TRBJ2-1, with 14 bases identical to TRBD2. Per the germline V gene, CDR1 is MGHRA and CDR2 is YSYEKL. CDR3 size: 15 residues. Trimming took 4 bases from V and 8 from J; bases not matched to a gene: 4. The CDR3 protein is CASSRTSGRIDEQFF. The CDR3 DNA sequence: TGCGCCAGCAGCCGGACTAGCGGGAGGATCGATGAGCAGTTCTTC.

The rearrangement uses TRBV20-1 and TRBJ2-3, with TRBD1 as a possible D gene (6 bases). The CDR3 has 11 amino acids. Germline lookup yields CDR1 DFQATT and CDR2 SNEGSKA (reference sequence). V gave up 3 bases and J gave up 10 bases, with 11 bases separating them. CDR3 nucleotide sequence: TGCAGTGCTAGCCCCCCAGGGGCGCAGTATTTT. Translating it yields CSASPPGAQYF.

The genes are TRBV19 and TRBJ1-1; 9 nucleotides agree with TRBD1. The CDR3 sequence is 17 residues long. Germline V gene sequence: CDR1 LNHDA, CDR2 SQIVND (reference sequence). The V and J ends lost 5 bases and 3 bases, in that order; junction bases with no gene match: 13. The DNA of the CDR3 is TGTGCCAGTAGTGAATCCGGGACAGGGTTAGGCTACACTGAAGCTTTCTTT. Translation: CASSESGTGLGYTEAFF.

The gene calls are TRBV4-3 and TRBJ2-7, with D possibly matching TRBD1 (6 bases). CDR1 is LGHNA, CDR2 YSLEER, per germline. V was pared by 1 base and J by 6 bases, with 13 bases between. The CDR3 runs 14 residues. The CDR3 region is CASSQGAGAPEQYF. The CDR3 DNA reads TGCGCCAGCAGCCAAGGGGCAGGGGCACCCGAGCAGTACTTC.

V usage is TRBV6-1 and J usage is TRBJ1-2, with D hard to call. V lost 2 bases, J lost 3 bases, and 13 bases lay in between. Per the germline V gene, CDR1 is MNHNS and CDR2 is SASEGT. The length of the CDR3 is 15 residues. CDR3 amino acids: CASSEMEGEDYGYTF. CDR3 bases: TGTGCCAGCAGTGAAATGGAGGGAGAGGACTATGGCTACACCTTC.